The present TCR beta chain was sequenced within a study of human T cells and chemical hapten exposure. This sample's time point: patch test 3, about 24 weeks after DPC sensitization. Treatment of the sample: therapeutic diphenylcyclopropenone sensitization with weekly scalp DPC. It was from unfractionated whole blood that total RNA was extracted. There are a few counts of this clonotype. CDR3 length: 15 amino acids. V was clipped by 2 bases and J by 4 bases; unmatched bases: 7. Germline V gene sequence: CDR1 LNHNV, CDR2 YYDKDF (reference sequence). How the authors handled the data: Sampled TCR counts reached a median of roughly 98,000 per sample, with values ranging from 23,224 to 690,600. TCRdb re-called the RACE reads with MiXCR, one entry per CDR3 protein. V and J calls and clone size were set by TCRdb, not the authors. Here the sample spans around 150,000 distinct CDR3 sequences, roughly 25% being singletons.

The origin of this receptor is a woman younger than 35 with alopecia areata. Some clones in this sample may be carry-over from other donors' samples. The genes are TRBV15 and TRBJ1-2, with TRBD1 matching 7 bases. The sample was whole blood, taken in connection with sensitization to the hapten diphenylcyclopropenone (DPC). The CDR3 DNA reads TGTGCCACCAGCAGAATCCGGGACAGCGCCTATGGCTACACCTTC. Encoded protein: CATSRIRDSAYGYTF.